A selection of T cell receptor beta chains follows, all from one sample in a study of cytomegalovirus exposure and HLA in healthy donors. This table comes from immunoSEQ multiplex PCR, and its TCRdb copy is limited to in-frame clones, with some not included. The sample has under 250,000 clones; 81% are singletons. The sequencing input was PBMCs. Source of these receptors: a woman aged 60-70 years in good health and CMV-seropositive. The CDR3 runs from the conserved cysteine through the conserved F or W. Each record gives: V gene, J gene, D gene, clone size, CDR3 protein, CDR3 DNA. The D gene is left open where the match is weak. Clone sizes are given selectively: once, few, many, or a class where the clone is expanded.

V: TRBV7-9
J: TRBJ2-3
D: TRBD2
size: once
CDR3: CASSLAGGSSTDTQYF
DNA: TGTGCCAGCAGCTTAGCGGGCGGGAGCAGCACAGATACGCAGTATTTT

V: TRBV9
J: TRBJ2-3
D: TRBD1
size: .
CDR3: CASSVAGTGGADTQYF
DNA: TGTGCCAGCAGCGTCGCCGGGACAGGGGGAGCAGATACGCAGTATTTT

V: TRBV5-1
J: TRBJ2-7
D: TRBD2
size: .
CDR3: CASSFEAGGYEQYF
DNA: TGCGCCAGCAGCTTTGAAGCGGGAGGTTACGAGCAGTACTTC

V: TRBV19
J: TRBJ1-2
D: .
size: .
CDR3: CASSMERSGLVNYGYTF
DNA: TGTGCCAGTAGTATGGAACGTTCAGGGCTCGTGAACTATGGCTACACCTTC

V: TRBV2
J: TRBJ1-3
D: .
size: once
CDR3: CASSGRAGNTIYF
DNA: TGTGCCAGCAGTGGACGGGCTGGAAACACCATATATTTT

V: TRBV29-1
J: TRBJ2-5
D: .
size: .
CDR3: CSVAGVSRQETQYF
DNA: TGCAGCGTTGCCGGGGTTAGCAGACAAGAGACCCAGTACTTC

V: TRBV30
J: TRBJ2-1
D: .
size: .
CDR3: CAWSRAGGSSYNEQFF
DNA: TGTGCCTGGAGTCGGGCAGGGGGGAGCTCCTACAATGAGCAGTTCTTC

V: TRBV10-1
J: TRBJ2-1
D: TRBD2
size: .
CDR3: CASSESWEGNEQFF
DNA: TGCGCCAGCAGTGAGTCATGGGAGGGGAATGAGCAGTTCTTC

V: TRBV4-1
J: TRBJ1-4
D: TRBD1
size: .
CDR3: CASSFQTGVGEKLFF
DNA: TGCGCCAGCAGCTTCCAGACAGGGGTCGGGGAAAAACTGTTTTTT

V: TRBV19
J: TRBJ2-1
D: TRBD2
size: .
CDR3: CASQGLAGALEQFF
DNA: TGTGCCAGTCAAGGACTAGCGGGAGCACTGGAGCAGTTCTTC

V: TRBV7-9
J: TRBJ1-1
D: .
size: .
CDR3: CASSPGFGNTEAFF
DNA: TGTGCCAGCAGCCCCGGTTTTGGGAACACTGAAGCTTTCTTT

V: TRBV30
J: TRBJ2-2
D: TRBD1
size: .
CDR3: CAWSVKGQGYTGELFF
DNA: TGTGCCTGGAGTGTAAAGGGACAGGGTTACACCGGGGAGCTGTTTTTT

V: TRBV29-1
J: TRBJ2-3
D: .
size: once
CDR3: CSVEGRVGDTQYF
DNA: TGCAGCGTTGAAGGCAGGGTGGGTGATACGCAGTATTTT

V: TRBV10-3
J: TRBJ2-2
D: .
size: .
CDR3: CAISPDGGGLFF
DNA: TGTGCCATCAGTCCGGACGGCGGAGGGCTGTTTTTT

V: TRBV5-1
J: TRBJ2-7
D: .
size: .
CDR3: CASSLGDSRLREQYF
DNA: TGCGCCAGCAGCTTGGGGGACTCCCGTCTACGCGAGCAGTACTTC

V: TRBV7-9
J: TRBJ2-7
D: TRBD1
size: few
CDR3: CASSPNYYRGPPYEQYF
DNA: TGTGCCAGCAGCCCCAACTACTACAGGGGCCCCCCCTACGAGCAGTACTTC

V: TRBV6-1
J: TRBJ1-2
D: TRBD1
size: .
CDR3: CASEAGGPYGYTF
DNA: TGTGCCAGCGAAGCAGGGGGCCCCTATGGCTACACCTTC

V: TRBV10-1
J: TRBJ2-3
D: TRBD2
size: .
CDR3: CASSEWTRGDTQYF
DNA: TGCGCCAGCAGTGAGTGGACTAGGGGAGATACGCAGTATTTT

V: TRBV27
J: TRBJ2-2
D: TRBD2
size: few
CDR3: CASSLSSGSAGELFF
DNA: TGTGCCAGCAGTTTATCTAGCGGGAGCGCCGGGGAGCTGTTTTTT

V: TRBV2
J: TRBJ1-1
D: .
size: .
CDR3: CAGHRDLNTEAFF
DNA: TGTGCCGGCCACAGGGATCTGAACACTGAAGCTTTCTTT

V: TRBV10-1
J: TRBJ2-7
D: .
size: .
CDR3: CARQDSYEQYF
DNA: TGCGCCAGACAGGATAGCTACGAGCAGTACTTC

V: TRBV4-2
J: TRBJ2-1
D: .
size: .
CDR3: CASSQAFREDTYNEQFF
DNA: TGTGCCAGCAGCCAAGCTTTCAGGGAAGACACCTACAATGAGCAGTTCTTC

V: TRBV12-2
J: TRBJ1-1
D: .
size: .
CDR3: CASRPKEEKTDPMNTEAFF
DNA: TGTGCAAGTCGCCCCAAGGAGGAGAAGACGGATCCTATGAACACTGAAGCTTTCTTT

V: TRBV5-1
J: TRBJ1-1
D: .
size: .
CDR3: CASSLAGGAEAFF
DNA: TGCGCCAGCAGCTTGGCGGGGGGGGCAGAAGCTTTCTTT

V: TRBV2
J: TRBJ1-6
D: .
size: .
CDR3: CASSRTATGNSPLHF
DNA: TGTGCCAGCAGTCGGACCGCTACGGGGAATTCACCCCTCCACTTT

V: TRBV5-1
J: TRBJ2-5
D: TRBD2
size: .
CDR3: CASSRTRAETQYF
DNA: TGCGCCAGCAGCCGGACTAGGGCGGAGACCCAGTACTTC

V: TRBV7-9
J: TRBJ1-6
D: TRBD1
size: .
CDR3: CASSAYRGNNSPLHF
DNA: TGTGCCAGCAGCGCCTACAGGGGTAATAATTCACCCCTCCACTTT

V: TRBV13
J: TRBJ2-1
D: .
size: .
CDR3: CASSLVAYEQFF
DNA: TGTGCCAGCAGCTTAGTAGCCTATGAGCAGTTCTTC

V: TRBV7-9
J: TRBJ1-1
D: .
size: .
CDR3: CASSLGRTEAFF
DNA: TGTGCCAGCAGCTTAGGGCGGACTGAAGCTTTCTTT

V: TRBV28
J: TRBJ1-3
D: .
size: once
CDR3: CASTLTGGSGNTIYF
DNA: TGTGCCAGCACCCTAACTGGAGGGTCTGGAAACACCATATATTTT

V: TRBV10-1
J: TRBJ1-5
D: TRBD1
size: .
CDR3: CASSEVPGGPLNQPQHF
DNA: TGCGCCAGCAGTGAGGTTCCAGGGGGACCATTAAATCAGCCCCAGCATTTT

V: TRBV18
J: TRBJ1-1
D: .
size: .
CDR3: CASSPTEGRNTEAFF
DNA: TGTGCCAGCTCACCAACGGAGGGGCGGAACACTGAAGCTTTCTTT

V: TRBV30
J: TRBJ1-1
D: .
size: few
CDR3: CAWSPGVSTEAFF
DNA: TGTGCCTGGAGCCCCGGGGTGAGCACTGAAGCTTTCTTT

V: TRBV29-1
J: TRBJ2-3
D: .
size: .
CDR3: CSVEARGSTDTQYF
DNA: TGCAGCGTTGAGGCCCGGGGTAGCACAGATACGCAGTATTTT

V: TRBV2
J: TRBJ2-2
D: .
size: .
CDR3: CATGAEFWELFF
DNA: TGTGCCACTGGGGCGGAGTTTTGGGAGCTGTTTTTT

V: TRBV19
J: TRBJ1-4
D: .
size: few
CDR3: CASSIDGYRVTEKLFF
DNA: TGTGCCAGTAGTATAGATGGGTACAGGGTAACGGAAAAACTGTTTTTT

V: TRBV6-5
J: TRBJ2-1
D: .
size: once
CDR3: CASSEVGPPTQFF
DNA: TGTGCCAGCAGTGAAGTGGGCCCCCCGACGCAGTTCTTC

V: TRBV4-1
J: TRBJ2-3
D: .
size: .
CDR3: CASSPLAATRDTQYF
DNA: TGCGCCAGCAGCCCCCTGGCGGCGACTAGGGATACGCAGTATTTT

V: TRBV6-5
J: TRBJ2-5
D: TRBD2
size: .
CDR3: CASSPSGKQETQYF
DNA: TGTGCCAGCTCCCCTAGCGGGAAACAAGAGACCCAGTACTTC

V: TRBV19
J: TRBJ1-5
D: .
size: .
CDR3: CASSITGFGQPQHF
DNA: TGTGCCAGTAGTATTACAGGTTTTGGTCAGCCCCAGCATTTT

V: TRBV6-5
J: TRBJ2-7
D: .
size: few
CDR3: CASRPNSGYEQYF
DNA: TGTGCCAGCAGACCCAACAGTGGCTACGAGCAGTACTTC

V: TRBV7-2
J: TRBJ1-2
D: TRBD1
size: few
CDR3: CASSFTGQGSGYTF
DNA: TGTGCCAGCAGCTTTACGGGACAGGGGTCTGGCTACACCTTC

V: TRBV18
J: TRBJ2-3
D: TRBD2
size: .
CDR3: CASSDPGLAGGTDTQYF
DNA: TGTGCCAGCTCAGATCCCGGACTAGCGGGAGGCACAGATACGCAGTATTTT

V: TRBV10-1
J: TRBJ1-1
D: .
size: .
CDR3: CASSGGLIWITEAFF
DNA: TGCGCCAGCTCCGGGGGGCTAATCTGGATCACTGAAGCTTTCTTT

V: TRBV25-1
J: TRBJ1-2
D: TRBD1
size: .
CDR3: CASSEGDRAGYTF
DNA: TGTGCCAGCAGTGAGGGGGACAGGGCTGGCTACACCTTC

V: TRBV15
J: TRBJ1-1
D: .
size: .
CDR3: CATSRLGVMNTEAFF
DNA: TGTGCCACCAGCAGACTAGGGGTCATGAACACTGAAGCTTTCTTT

V: TRBV9
J: TRBJ2-3
D: TRBD2
size: .
CDR3: CASSVAGGGSRSTDTQYF
DNA: TGTGCCAGCAGCGTAGCGGGGGGAGGTAGCAGAAGCACAGATACGCAGTATTTT

V: TRBV6-6
J: TRBJ2-7
D: .
size: .
CDR3: CASSYSRESPHEQYF
DNA: TGTGCCAGCAGTTACTCGAGAGAGAGCCCCCACGAGCAGTACTTC

V: TRBV2
J: TRBJ2-3
D: TRBD1
size: .
CDR3: CASSISGQGPDTQYF
DNA: TGTGCCAGCAGTATTTCGGGACAGGGACCAGATACGCAGTATTTT

V: TRBV9
J: TRBJ2-3
D: TRBD1
size: few
CDR3: CASSVNRGPDTQYF
DNA: TGTGCCAGCAGCGTTAACAGGGGCCCAGATACGCAGTATTTT

V: TRBV5-1
J: TRBJ2-1
D: .
size: .
CDR3: CASLELPGNEQFF
DNA: TGCGCCAGCCTAGAGCTCCCTGGAAATGAGCAGTTCTTC

V: TRBV4-1
J: TRBJ2-1
D: TRBD2
size: .
CDR3: CASRNLGRGNEQFF
DNA: TGCGCCAGCCGAAACCTAGGGAGGGGCAATGAGCAGTTCTTC

V: TRBV7-3
J: TRBJ1-2
D: .
size: .
CDR3: CASSLRGGANYGYTF
DNA: TGTGCCAGCAGCTTAAGGGGGGGGGCTAACTATGGCTACACCTTC

V: TRBV5-1
J: TRBJ1-1
D: .
size: .
CDR3: CASSQLDSRTEAFF
DNA: TGCGCCAGCAGCCAATTGGACAGTAGGACTGAAGCTTTCTTT